The source of this T cell receptor (beta chain) is a study of cytomegalovirus exposure and HLA in healthy donors. General observations from the study: Sequencing artifact likely explains a cluster of highly shared sequence variants. CMV antigen specificity of a few CMV-associated chains was confirmed in vitro.

Points on this clone: Its specificity is unknown.

In the PCR, 60 Vbeta and 13 Jbeta primers were used. Sequenced by immunoSEQ multiplex PCR; TCRdb stores in-frame clones only, minus some. The sample has over 150,000 clones, 80% to 85% seen once. The CDR3 is 13 residues long. With 5 bases removed from V and 7 bases from J, the gap between germline ends came to 14 bases. Germline V CDR1 and CDR2: SGHNT, YENEEA. The source of this sequence is a man between 45 and 60 years old in good health and CMV-seronegative. V gene TRBV11-3 combines with J gene TRBJ1-2; tentatively, D is TRBD1 (5 bases). Sequenced sample: PBMCs. CDR3 in amino acids: CASSPGQGGGYTF. The DNA for the CDR3 is TGTGCCAGCAGCCCCGGGCAGGGAGGTGGCTACACCTTC. Together with reference TRBV11-3 and TRBJ1-2, the CDR3 gives the full variable domain: EAGVVQSPRYKIIEKKQPVAFWCNPISGHNTLYWYLQNLGQGPELLIRYENEEAVDDSQLPKDRFSAERLKGVDSTLKIQPAELGDSAVYLCASSPGQGGGYTFGSGTRLTVV.